The clone carrying this T cell receptor (beta chain) was picked up many times. The antigen is undetermined. CDR1 is DFQATT and CDR2 is SNEGSKA in the germline V gene (reference sequence). With 0 bases clipped from V and 6 bases from J, the junction kept 5 bases outside the gene matches. The CDR3 runs to 15 residues. MiXCR, run by TCRdb on the PCR reads, gives a single entry per CDR3 protein. The table shows roughly 50,000 distinct CDR3 sequences, with 20% to 25% occurring only once. Naive CD8 libraries came from approximately 20,000 to 1,000,000 sorted cells with 10%, 30% or 50% RNA. This sample was taken from a study of molecular identifiers for immune sequencing clone quantification. General observations from the study: Shared barcodes on identical TCR molecules could underestimate the sizes of highly expanded clones.

Material for sequencing was naive CD8+ T cells from blood, with Jurkat cell RNA spiked in. Subset denoted: FACS-sorted CD8+CD4-CCR7+CD45RA+ naive T cells. The chain is built from TRBV20-1 and TRBJ2-3; 11 nucleotides line up with TRBD2. The TCR was taken from a human donor in good health. Some libraries in this study had Jurkat cell RNA spiked in. The CDR3 nucleotides are TGCAGTGCTAGAGATAGCGGGAGGGAGAGCGATACGCAGTATTTT. Its protein is CSARDSGRESDTQYF.